The 15 T cell receptor beta chains in this list originate from one sample, sequenced in a study of cytomegalovirus exposure and HLA in healthy donors. The PCR employed 60 Vbeta primers together with 13 Jbeta primers. Sequenced by immunoSEQ multiplex PCR; TCRdb stores in-frame clones only, minus some. Of approximately 180,000 clones listed, about 76% are singletons. The sequenced material came from PBMCs. The receptors come from a woman between 50 and 59 years old in good health and CMV-seronegative.

The chain employs TRBV2 and TRBJ1-1, with 8 bases that match TRBD1. The CDR3 runs 14 residues. With V trimmed by 6 bases and J by 7 bases, 10 bases remained unmatched. Germline CDR1 SNHLY, CDR2 FYNNEI. The CDR3 bases are TGTGCCAGCAGCTTTACAGGGGGGACCGATGAAGCTTTCTTT. It translates to CASSFTGGTDEAFF.

This chain joins TRBV29-1 and TRBJ2-7; TRBD2 is a possible D gene (7 bases). V lost 6 bases and J 6 bases, leaving 18 bases between the germline ends. This CDR3 has 13 residues. Germline lookup yields CDR1 SQVTM and CDR2 ANQGSEA. The CDR3 spells CSVGGGWGLEQYF. The CDR3 bases are TGCAGCGTCGGGGGAGGGTGGGGGCTCGAGCAGTACTTC.

The chain carries TRBV5-8 and TRBJ1-5; TRBD1 matches at 9 bases. The CDR3 loop spans 16 amino acids. Germline loops: CDR1 SGHTS, CDR2 YDEGEE. Unmatched junction bases numbered 5, after V lost 0 bases and J lost 4 bases. The CDR3: CASSLAGTGRNQPQHF. As DNA, the CDR3 is TGTGCCAGCAGCTTGGCAGGGACAGGGCGAAATCAGCCCCAGCATTTT.

This chain joins TRBV19 and TRBJ1-2; D gene uncertain. CDR3 size: 12 residues. With 5 bases removed from V and 2 bases from J, the gap between germline ends came to 6 bases. Germline CDR1 is LNHDA and CDR2 is SQIVND (reference sequence). The DNA of the CDR3 is TGTGCCAGTAGTGACGGGAACTATGGCTACACCTTC. Translation gives CASSDGNYGYTF.

The J gene is TRBJ2-7, the V gene TRBV6-5; TRBD1 matches at 7 bases. Germline V gives CDR1 MNHEY, CDR2 SVGAGI. Trimming removed 8 bases from V and 3 bases from J; junction bases left unmatched: 13. The CDR3 totals 15 residues. CDR3 nucleotides: TGTGCCAGCGGACAGGTTTTCGGGTTGTACTACGAGCAGTACTTC. Translating it yields CASGQVFGLYYEQYF.

V gene TRBV4-1 combines with J gene TRBJ2-1; the D gene is possibly TRBD1 (6 bases). The CDR3 extends over 15 amino acids. Germline loops: CDR1 MGHRA, CDR2 YSYEKL. V lost 6 bases to trimming and J lost 0 bases, with 12 bases between them. The CDR3 is CASSLQGSSYNEQFF. CDR3 DNA: TGCGCCAGCAGTCTCCAGGGGAGCTCCTACAATGAGCAGTTCTTC.

The rearrangement joins TRBV9 to TRBJ2-5, with a weak D call TRBD2 (5 bases). V lost 4 bases and J 4 bases, leaving 11 bases between the germline ends. The CDR3 covers 13 residues. Germline V gives CDR1 SGDLS, CDR2 YYNGEE. The CDR3 DNA reads TGTGCCAGCAGCCCCGGGGTGGCAGAGACCCAGTACTTC. As protein: CASSPGVAETQYF.

This clone has more than one count but fewer than ten. The CDR3 sequence: CASSRSENTEAFF. The CDR3 region has the DNA TGTGCCAGCAGTCGAAGCGAGAACACTGAAGCTTTCTTT. V gene TRBV2 combines with J gene TRBJ1-1; the D is unclear. Germline loops: CDR1 SNHLY, CDR2 FYNNEI. Trimming took 5 bases from V and 1 from J, leaving 8 bases between them. The CDR3 loop spans 13 amino acids.

The gene calls are TRBV6-5 and TRBJ1-2; 8 bases line up with TRBD1. Germline V gene sequence: CDR1 MNHEY, CDR2 SVGAGI. Germline trimming cut 5 bases from V and 7 bases from J; bases unmatched to any gene: 12. There are 15 residues in the CDR3. The CDR3 spells CASSQRQGIVGGYTF. The CDR3 region has the DNA TGTGCCAGCAGTCAGAGACAGGGGATCGTGGGTGGCTACACCTTC.

The table lists this clone with a count of one. V is TRBV11-1 and J is TRBJ2-1, with D possibly being TRBD1 (6 bases). There are 15 residues in the CDR3. Germline CDR1 SGHAT, CDR2 FQDESV (reference sequence). The V end lost 7 bases, the J end lost 7 bases, and 20 bases lay between the germline ends. CDR3 residues: CASTIRDNGYNEQFF. The DNA of the CDR3 is TGTGCCAGCACCATCCGGGACAATGGATATAATGAGCAGTTCTTC.

There are a few counts of this clone. V and J are TRBV11-2 and TRBJ1-3; D remains unclear. The CDR3 is 14 amino acids. The V end lost 1 base, the J end lost 8 bases, and 12 bases lay between the germline ends. Germline V gives CDR1 SGHAT, CDR2 FQNNGV. CDR3 amino acids: CASSLAGISDTIYF. CDR3 bases: TGTGCCAGCAGCTTAGCCGGTATATCGGACACCATATATTTT.

V usage is TRBV6-5 and J usage is TRBJ1-4, with D perhaps TRBD1 (5 bases). This CDR3 region has 15 residues. The germline V gene encodes CDR1 MNHEY and CDR2 SVGAGI. Trimming shortened V by 0 bases and J by 6 bases, and 11 bases separated the two germline ends. CDR3 region: CASSYSGTPDEKLFF. The CDR3, as DNA: TGTGCCAGCAGTTACTCGGGGACTCCAGATGAAAAACTGTTTTTT.

The chain recombines TRBV6-1 with TRBJ2-2; a weak D match, TRBD2 (6 bases). Trimming removed 8 bases from V and 2 bases from J, with 15 bases in between. This CDR3 has 15 amino acids. Germline V gene lookup returns CDR1 MNHNS and CDR2 SASEGT. The CDR3 loop is CASPKGLSNTGELFF. The DNA for the CDR3 is TGTGCCAGCCCGAAGGGACTTAGTAACACCGGGGAGCTGTTTTTT.

The chain combines TRBV19 with TRBJ1-4; D unclear. With 3 bases removed from V and 11 bases from J, the gap between germline ends came to 16 bases. Germline CDR1 reads LNHDA; CDR2 reads SQIVND (reference sequence). The CDR3 has 14 amino acids. The CDR3 bases are TGTGCCAGTAGTATGGGAGACGTCAGAAGTAAACTGTTTTTT. Translating gives CASSMGDVRSKLFF.

The chain recombines TRBV5-6 with TRBJ2-3; D gene uncertain. V gave up 0 bases and J gave up 2 bases, with 7 bases separating them. The CDR3 totals 14 residues. The germline CDR1 and CDR2 sequences are SGHDT and YYEEEE. CDR3 loop: CASSLGAATDTQYF. In nucleotides, the CDR3 is TGTGCCAGCAGCTTGGGGGCCGCCACAGATACGCAGTATTTT.